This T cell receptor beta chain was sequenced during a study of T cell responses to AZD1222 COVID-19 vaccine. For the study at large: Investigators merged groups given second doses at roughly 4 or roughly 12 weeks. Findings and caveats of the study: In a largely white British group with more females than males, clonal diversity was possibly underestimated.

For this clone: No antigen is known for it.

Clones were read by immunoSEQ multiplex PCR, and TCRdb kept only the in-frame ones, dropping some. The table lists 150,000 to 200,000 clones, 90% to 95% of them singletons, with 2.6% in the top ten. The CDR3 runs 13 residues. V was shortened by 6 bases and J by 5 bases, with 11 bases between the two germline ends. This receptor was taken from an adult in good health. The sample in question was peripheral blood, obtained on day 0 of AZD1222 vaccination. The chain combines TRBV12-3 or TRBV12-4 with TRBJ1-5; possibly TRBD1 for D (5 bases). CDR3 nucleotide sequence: TGTGCCAGCAGCACCGGGGCCGATCAGCCCCAGCATTTT. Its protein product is CASSTGADQPQHF.